The 10 T cell receptor beta chains in this list originate from one sample, sequenced in a study of OX40 agonist ivuxolimab in advanced cancers. The data were produced by immunoSEQ multiplex PCR, yet TCRdb's version contains in-frame clones alone and is incomplete. This sample has approximately 73,000 clones, with 80% to 90% found just once. This material consisted of CD4+ or CD8+ T cells sorted from blood, taken in a trial of the OX40 agonist ivuxolimab. The receptors originated from an adult with an advanced solid tumor such as melanoma, head and neck, liver or kidney cancer.

The V and J genes are TRBV7-2 and TRBJ2-5; D is unclear. This CDR3 region has 13 residues. CDR1 SGHTA and CDR2 FQGNSA come from the germline V gene. The V and J ends lost 0 bases and 5 bases respectively, with 7 bases between them. The CDR3 bases are TGTGCCAGCAGCTTAGCTAGTTGGGAGACCCAGTACTTC. Translated: CASSLASWETQYF.

The rearrangement joins TRBV18 to TRBJ1-2, with D tentatively TRBD1 (5 bases). This CDR3 comprises 12 residues. Germline CDR1 is KGHSH and CDR2 is LQKENI. V dropped 6 bases and J dropped 6 bases, with 11 bases sitting between them. The CDR3 reads CASSQGGDGYTF. The CDR3, as DNA: TGTGCCAGCTCCCAGGGAGGGGATGGCTACACCTTC.

Worth noting for this clone: The junction departs from the called germline gene at one end, perhaps through a read error. The chain joins TRBV7-2 to TRBJ1-6; D unresolved. Germline CDR1 is SGHTA and CDR2 is FQGNSA. The CDR3 covers 14 residues. Here the CDR3 reads CASSSEAFWAPPHF. The CDR3 DNA is TGTGCCAGCAGCTCAGAGGCCTTCTGGGCACCCCCCCACTTT.

CDR3: CASSFVRSSYEQYF. In nucleotides, the CDR3 is TGCGCCAGCAGCTTTGTCAGGTCCTCCTACGAGCAGTACTTC. The chain links TRBV5-1 to TRBJ2-7; D is unclear. The CDR3 has 14 residues. The V and J ends lost 2 bases and 0 bases respectively, with 9 bases between them. Germline CDR1 and CDR2: SGHRS and YFSETQ.

This sequence joins TRBV11-2 and TRBJ2-2, with 9 bases identical to TRBD1. Germline loops: CDR1 SGHAT, CDR2 FQNNGV. With 4 bases clipped from V and 6 bases from J, the junction kept 6 bases outside the gene matches. The CDR3 runs 15 residues. The DNA of the CDR3 is TGTGCCAGCAGCTGGGGACAGGGAGTAGCCGGGGAGCTGTTTTTT. Protein sequence: CASSWGQGVAGELFF. Looking up the rest from reference TRBV11-2 and TRBJ2-2 gives the full variable domain: EAGVAQSPRYKIIEKRQSVAFWCNPISGHATLYWYQQILGQGPKLLIQFQNNGVVDDSQLPKDRFSAERLKGVDSTLKIQPAKLEDSAVYLCASSWGQGVAGELFFGEGSRLTVL.

The rearrangement joins TRBV18 to TRBJ1-6, with D hard to call. Per the germline V gene, CDR1 is KGHSH and CDR2 is LQKENI. The V gene lost 1 base and the J gene lost 7 bases, with 11 bases spanning the gap. The CDR3 covers 15 residues. The CDR3, as DNA: TGTGCCAGCTCACCACAGGGTACTGGAAATTCACCCCTCCACTTT. This codes for CASSPQGTGNSPLHF.

The chain recombines TRBV19 with TRBJ2-7; D remains unclear. This CDR3 region has 14 residues. Trimming left V 6 bases short and J 0 bases short, with 12 bases between. From germline, CDR1 is LNHDA and CDR2 SQIVND (reference sequence). The DNA of the CDR3 is TGTGCCAGTAGCCAAAATCTCCGCTCCTACGAGCAGTACTTC. Translating gives CASSQNLRSYEQYF.

There are a few counts of this clone. The DNA of the CDR3 is TGTGCCAGCAGGGCACCCCGCTCTGGAAACACCATATATTTT. Its protein is CASRAPRSGNTIYF. The genes are TRBV6-5 and TRBJ1-3; no definite D call. Deletions cut 6 bases from V and 0 bases from J, with 9 bases between. Germline CDR1 MNHEY, CDR2 SVGAGI. The length of the CDR3 is 14 residues.

This clone was counted between two and nine times. V and J are TRBV5-1 and TRBJ2-5; 7 bases align to TRBD2. This CDR3 spans 14 amino acids. From germline, CDR1 is SGHRS and CDR2 YFSETQ. V lost 5 bases to trimming and J lost 2 bases; unmatched junction nucleotides: 6. The CDR3 DNA is TGCGCCAGCAGTCCATCTAGCGGACAAGAGACCCAGTACTTC. Translated: CASSPSSGQETQYF. Full variable domain (rest looked up from reference TRBV5-1 and TRBJ2-5): KAGVTQTPRYLIKTRGQQVTLSCSPISGHRSVSWYQQTPGQGLQFLFEYFSETQRNKGNFPGRFSGRQFSNSRSEMNVSTLELGDSALYLCASSPSSGQETQYFGPGTRLLVL.

In its sample, this clone was seen once. The chain has TRBV30 and TRBJ1-4; 9 nucleotides match TRBD1. CDR1 is GTSNPN and CDR2 is SVGIG in the germline V gene (reference sequence). The CDR3 has 13 amino acids. The V and J ends lost 8 bases and 7 bases, in that order; junction bases with no gene match: 8. The CDR3 DNA is TGTGCCGGAGGACAGGGGTGGGTTGAAAAACTGTTTTTT. Translated: CAGGQGWVEKLFF.